The 21 T cell receptor beta chains below were found in one sample sequenced in a study of blood T cell repertoires in COVID-19. Repertoires were generated with immunoSEQ multiplex PCR, while TCRdb's copy carries only in-frame clones and drops some. The table has approximately 190,000 clones, about 88% seen once. Material for sequencing was peripheral blood. The receptors here all came from a man aged 25 to 40 with active or convalescent COVID-19.

This clone was recorded once. CDR3 DNA sequence: TGCGCCAGCAGCCAAGAGGGACTCCCTTATGGCTACACCTTC. This codes for CASSQEGLPYGYTF. V usage is TRBV4-1 and J usage is TRBJ1-2, with D possibly being TRBD1 (5 bases). The CDR3 spans 14 residues. CDR1 is MGHRA, CDR2 YSYEKL, per germline. Trimming removed 0 bases from V and 5 bases from J, with 10 bases in between.

The rearrangement joins TRBV10-3 to TRBJ1-1; D is perhaps TRBD1 (6 bases). CDR1 is ENHRY, CDR2 SYGVKD, per germline. V lost 8 bases, J lost 4 bases, and 11 bases lay in between. There are 12 residues in the CDR3. The CDR3, as DNA: TGTGCCATCGGGGGCGGTGGCACTGAAGCTTTCTTT. Its protein product is CAIGGGGTEAFF.

The V gene is TRBV18, the J gene TRBJ2-1; 9 bases are shared with TRBD2. CDR1 and CDR2 (germline): KGHSH, LQKENI. This CDR3 contains 15 residues. V shed 1 base, J shed 4 bases, and the junction held 2 bases outside the gene matches. The DNA of the CDR3 is TGTGCCAGCTCACCACTAGCGGGAGTTTACAATGAGCAGTTCTTC. Its translation: CASSPLAGVYNEQFF.

V is TRBV27 and J is TRBJ1-2; 9 bases are a match to TRBD1. This CDR3 contains 17 residues. Unmatched junction bases numbered 12, after V lost 4 bases and J lost 3 bases. Looked up from germline, CDR1 is MNHEY and CDR2 is SMNVEV (reference sequence). CDR3 sequence reads: CASSSLLRQGGDYGYTF. CDR3 DNA sequence: TGTGCCAGCAGTTCCCTGCTACGACAGGGGGGCGACTATGGCTACACCTTC.

The chain uses TRBV27 and TRBJ1-6, with a weak D call TRBD1 (6 bases). CDR1 is MNHEY, CDR2 SMNVEV, per germline (reference sequence). The CDR3 spans 16 residues. Trimming shortened V by 2 bases and J by 7 bases, and 15 bases separated the two germline ends. Written as DNA, the CDR3 is TGTGCCAGCAGTTTACTAGGACAGTTAGGGAATTCACCCCTCCACTTT. Amino acid sequence: CASSLLGQLGNSPLHF.

This chain joins TRBV10-3 and TRBJ1-3; no clear D. CDR3 length: 13 amino acids. Trimming took 2 bases from V and 3 from J, leaving 5 bases between them. CDR1 ENHRY and CDR2 SYGVKD come from the germline V gene. CDR3 region: CAISENSGNTIYF. The CDR3, as DNA: TGTGCCATCAGTGAGAACAGTGGAAACACCATATATTTT.

The count of this clone is one. The V gene is TRBV6-5, the J gene TRBJ1-1, with TRBD1 matching 9 bases. Germline V gene data show CDR1 as MNHEY and CDR2 as SVGAGI. CDR3 length equals 14 residues. The junction had 3 bases not matched to a gene; V was cut back by 7 bases and J by 0 bases. The CDR3 nucleotides are TGTGCCAGCACTAGGACAGGGGTGAACACTGAAGCTTTCTTT. This encodes CASTRTGVNTEAFF.

The chain is built from TRBV19 and TRBJ1-5; D is undetermined. The CDR3 covers 13 residues. Germline loops: CDR1 LNHDA, CDR2 SQIVND (reference sequence). Trimming stripped 3 bases from V and 6 bases from J, with 9 bases between. CDR3 region: CASSIPGRQPQHF. CDR3 coding DNA: TGTGCCAGTAGTATCCCTGGGCGTCAGCCCCAGCATTTT.

A few counts support this clone. This chain connects TRBV2 to TRBJ1-1; TRBD1 is a possible D gene (6 bases). Trimming cost V 6 bases and J 4 bases, with 18 bases left between them. This CDR3 has 15 amino acids. Germline V CDR1 and CDR2: SNHLY, FYNNEI. CDR3 protein: CASRESDRRFTEAFF. The DNA of the CDR3 is TGTGCCAGCAGGGAATCCGACAGGAGATTCACTGAAGCTTTCTTT. Supplemented by reference TRBV2 and TRBJ1-1, the full variable domain reads EPEVTQTPSHQVTQMGQEVILRCVPISNHLYFYWYRQILGQKVEFLVSFYNNEISEKSEIFDDQFSVERPDGSNFTLKIRSTKLEDSAMYFCASRESDRRFTEAFFGQGTRLTVV.

V usage is TRBV5-6 and J usage is TRBJ2-5, with 10 bases aligning to TRBD1. J gave up 1 base and V 4 bases, and 4 bases lay outside the gene matches. There are 15 residues in the CDR3. Germline CDR1 is SGHDT and CDR2 is YYEEEE. CDR3 in amino acids: CASSVGQGFQETQYF. The CDR3 nucleotides read TGTGCCAGCAGCGTGGGACAGGGGTTCCAAGAGACCCAGTACTTC.

The chain employs TRBV7-6 and TRBJ1-2; 8 nucleotides agree with TRBD1. Germline values: CDR1 SGHVS, CDR2 FNYEAQ. Unmatched junction bases numbered 22, after V lost 3 bases and J lost 10 bases. CDR3 length equals 18 residues. CDR3 bases: TGTGCCAGCAGCTTCTCGCGAGACAGGGGAGGGTATTGGGATGACTACACCTTC. Protein: CASSFSRDRGGYWDDYTF.

The V call is TRBV7-2, the J call TRBJ2-1; 7 bases map to TRBD2. Trimming cost V 3 bases and J 5 bases; bases outside gene matches: 7. The CDR3 has 15 residues. In germline, CDR1 is SGHTA, CDR2 FQGNSA. CDR3 DNA sequence: TGTGCCAGCAGCTTGGTGCGACTAGCCAACAATGAGCAGTTCTTC. This codes for CASSLVRLANNEQFF.

V and J are TRBV28 and TRBJ1-6; maybe TRBD1 (6 bases). Trimming removed 6 bases at V and 7 bases at J, with 16 bases between. CDR1 MDHEN and CDR2 SYDVKM come from the germline V gene. The CDR3 has 15 amino acids. CDR3 loop: CASRSPQGRNSPLHF. In DNA, the CDR3 is TGTGCCAGCAGATCACCGCAGGGGCGCAATTCACCCCTCCACTTT.

This chain links TRBV18 with TRBJ1-4, with D maybe TRBD1 (6 bases). Trimming shortened V by 4 bases and J by 8 bases, and 17 bases separated the two germline ends. Germline CDR1 reads KGHSH; CDR2 reads LQKENI. The CDR3 is 15 amino acids. Here the CDR3 reads CASSLGTSLGEKLFF. CDR3 in DNA: TGTGCCAGCTCACTAGGGACATCATTAGGGGAAAAACTGTTTTTT.

This clone occurred a few times. The rearrangement joins TRBV18 to TRBJ2-1, with D tentatively TRBD2 (6 bases). The CDR3 spans 22 residues. V dropped 3 bases and J dropped 2 bases, with 32 bases sitting between them. The germline gives CDR1 KGHSH, CDR2 LQKENI. This CDR3 is CASSPLTFTPRGGGTPYNEQFF. The CDR3 DNA reads TGTGCCAGCTCACCGCTGACTTTTACCCCAAGGGGTGGGGGGACCCCCTACAATGAGCAGTTCTTC.

The V call is TRBV7-8, the J call TRBJ2-1; 12 nucleotides match TRBD2. CDR1 is SGHVS and CDR2 is FQNEAQ in the germline V gene. V shed 5 bases and J 4 bases; nucleotides not matched to a gene: 12. This CDR3 is 18 amino acids long. As DNA, the CDR3 is TGTGCCAGCAGCCGGGGACTAGCGGGCCAACTTTTATACAATGAGCAGTTCTTC. Protein: CASSRGLAGQLLYNEQFF.

The chain links TRBV18 to TRBJ1-3, with D possibly matching TRBD1 (5 bases). Trimming shortened V by 0 bases and J by 3 bases, and 9 bases separated the two germline ends. The CDR3 extends over 15 amino acids. Germline V CDR1 and CDR2: KGHSH, LQKENI. Here the CDR3 reads CASSPPGADGNTIYF. The DNA of the CDR3 is TGTGCCAGCTCACCACCAGGGGCGGATGGAAACACCATATATTTT.

The chain uses TRBV27 and TRBJ2-1; D might be TRBD2 (6 bases). Germline CDR1 is MNHEY and CDR2 is SMNVEV (reference sequence). The CDR3 totals 12 residues. Trimming pared 6 bases from V and 9 bases from J, leaving 12 bases between. The CDR3 sequence: CASSSPAGEQFF. In DNA form, the CDR3 reads TGTGCCAGCAGCTCACCAGCGGGTGAGCAGTTCTTC.

The chain employs TRBV2 and TRBJ1-2; D may be TRBD1 (5 bases). Trimming cost V 4 bases and J 8 bases, with 17 bases left between them. CDR3 length equals 14 residues. Germline V gene sequence: CDR1 SNHLY, CDR2 FYNNEI. CDR3 in amino acids: CASSVRDSRRGYTF. The CDR3 bases are TGTGCCAGCAGTGTCCGGGACTCTCGTAGGGGCTACACCTTC.

A single count supports this clone. The V call is TRBV30, the J call TRBJ2-7; 10 bases are a match to TRBD2. This CDR3 has 15 residues. Germline assignment: CDR1 GTSNPN and CDR2 SVGIG (reference sequence). Unmatched junction bases numbered 6, after V lost 3 bases and J lost 1 base. The CDR3 nucleotides read TGTGCCTGGAGATCCACGGGACTAGCGTCCTACGAGCAGTACTTC. Protein sequence: CAWRSTGLASYEQYF.

The chain joins TRBV7-9 to TRBJ2-3, with 8 bases matching TRBD2. Germline V gene sequence: CDR1 SEHNR, CDR2 FQNEAQ (reference sequence). This CDR3 spans 14 amino acids. The V and J ends lost 3 bases and 2 bases, in that order; junction bases with no gene match: 1. The CDR3 DNA reads TGTGCCAGCAGCTTCGGGGGGGCCACAGATACGCAGTATTTT. This codes for CASSFGGATDTQYF.